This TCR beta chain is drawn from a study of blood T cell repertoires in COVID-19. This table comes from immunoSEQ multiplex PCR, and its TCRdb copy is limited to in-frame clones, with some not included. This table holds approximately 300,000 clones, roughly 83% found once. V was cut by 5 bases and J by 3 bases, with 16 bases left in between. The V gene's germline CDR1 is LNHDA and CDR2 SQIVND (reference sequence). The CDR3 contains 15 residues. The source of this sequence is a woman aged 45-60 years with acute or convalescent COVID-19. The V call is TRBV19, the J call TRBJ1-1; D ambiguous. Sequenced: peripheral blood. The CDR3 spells CASSLRRVGDTEAFF. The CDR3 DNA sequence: TGTGCCAGTAGTTTACGACGGGTGGGAGACACTGAAGCTTTCTTT. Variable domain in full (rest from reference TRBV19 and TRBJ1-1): DGGITQSPKYLFRKEGQNVTLSCEQNLNHDAMYWYRQDPGQGLRLIYYSQIVNDFQKGDIAEGYSVSREKKESFPLTVTSAQKNPTAFYLCASSLRRVGDTEAFFGQGTRLTVV.